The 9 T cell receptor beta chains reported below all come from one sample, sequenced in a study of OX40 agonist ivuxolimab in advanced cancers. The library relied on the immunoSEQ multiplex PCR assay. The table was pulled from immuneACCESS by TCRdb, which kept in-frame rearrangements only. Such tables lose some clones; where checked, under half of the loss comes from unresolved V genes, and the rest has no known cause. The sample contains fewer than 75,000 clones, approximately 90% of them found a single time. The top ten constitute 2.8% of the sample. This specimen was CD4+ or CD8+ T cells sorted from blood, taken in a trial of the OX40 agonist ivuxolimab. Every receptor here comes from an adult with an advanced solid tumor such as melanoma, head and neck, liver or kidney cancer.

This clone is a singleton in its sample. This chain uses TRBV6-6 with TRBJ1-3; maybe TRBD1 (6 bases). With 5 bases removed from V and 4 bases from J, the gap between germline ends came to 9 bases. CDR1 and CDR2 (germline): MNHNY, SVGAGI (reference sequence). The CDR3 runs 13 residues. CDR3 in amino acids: CASSTGIGNTIYF. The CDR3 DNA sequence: TGTGCCAGCAGTACAGGGATCGGAAACACCATATATTTT.

DNA for the CDR3: TGCGCCAGCAGCCAAGTCGGCAGGGGAGAGAACACTGAAGCTTTCTTT. Protein product: CASSQVGRGENTEAFF. The chain joins TRBV4-1 to TRBJ1-1; D perhaps matches TRBD1 (6 bases). Germline loops: CDR1 MGHRA, CDR2 YSYEKL. The length of the CDR3 is 16 residues. V gave up 1 base and J gave up 1 base, with 13 bases separating them.

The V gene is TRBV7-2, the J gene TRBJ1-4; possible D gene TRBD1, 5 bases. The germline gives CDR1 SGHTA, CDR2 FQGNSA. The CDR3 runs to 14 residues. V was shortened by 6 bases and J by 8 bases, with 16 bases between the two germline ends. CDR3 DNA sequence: TGTGCCAGCAGTAATAATTTCAGGGAGGAAAAACTGTTTTTT. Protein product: CASSNNFREEKLFF.

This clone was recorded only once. The CDR3 reads CASTQGWDTGELFF. Written as DNA, the CDR3 is TGTGCCAGCACTCAGGGTTGGGACACCGGGGAGCTGTTTTTT. The rearrangement joins TRBV6-1 to TRBJ2-2; tentatively, D is TRBD1 (5 bases). The ends were cut back, 7 bases at V and 3 bases at J, with 12 bases in the middle. Germline CDR1 is MNHNS and CDR2 is SASEGT. The CDR3 has 14 amino acids.

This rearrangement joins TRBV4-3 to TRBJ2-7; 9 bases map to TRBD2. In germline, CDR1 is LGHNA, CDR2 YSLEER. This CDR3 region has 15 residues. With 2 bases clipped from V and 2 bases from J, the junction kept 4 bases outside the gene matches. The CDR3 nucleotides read TGCGCCAGCAGCCAACTAGCGGGATATACCTACGAGCAGTACTTC. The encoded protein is CASSQLAGYTYEQYF.

CDR3 sequence reads: CASSFSGRSYNEQFF. Here the CDR3 DNA reads TGTGCCAGCAGCTTTAGCGGGAGATCCTACAATGAGCAGTTCTTC. The gene calls are TRBV7-6 and TRBJ2-1, with TRBD2 identical over 9 bases. CDR1 is SGHVS and CDR2 is FNYEAQ in the germline V gene. The CDR3 has 15 residues. The trim removed 3 bases at V and 1 base at J, leaving 1 base unmatched.

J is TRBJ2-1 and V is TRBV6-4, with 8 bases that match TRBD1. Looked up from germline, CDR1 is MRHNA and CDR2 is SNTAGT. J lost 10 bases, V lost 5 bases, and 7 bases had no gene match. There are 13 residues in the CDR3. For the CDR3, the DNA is TGTGCCAGCAGTAGCGACAGGGGCCTCGAGCAGTTCTTC. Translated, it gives CASSSDRGLEQFF.

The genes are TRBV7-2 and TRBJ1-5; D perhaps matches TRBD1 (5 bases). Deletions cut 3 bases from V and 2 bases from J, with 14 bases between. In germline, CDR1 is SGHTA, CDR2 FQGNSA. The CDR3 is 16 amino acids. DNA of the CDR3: TGTGCCAGCAGCTTTGGGGCCCGCGTTGGCAATCAGCCCCAGCATTTT. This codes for CASSFGARVGNQPQHF.

In DNA, the CDR3 is TGTGCCAGCAGTTTATGGGGGTTAAATCAGCCCCAGCATTTT. It is translated as CASSLWGLNQPQHF. The V call is TRBV27, the J call TRBJ1-5; D might be TRBD1 (5 bases). V lost 1 base to trimming and J lost 4 bases, with 8 bases between them. CDR3 length: 14 amino acids. From germline, CDR1 is MNHEY and CDR2 SMNVEV (reference sequence).